These T cell receptor beta chains were read from a single sample in a study of CD8 T cells in ankylosing spondylitis. TCRdb ran MiXCR on the 5' RACE reads and lists one entry per CDR3 protein. The table records roughly 450,000 distinct CDR3 sequences, 25% to 30% of them present only once. Sequenced sample: blood, either unsorted or a sorted T cell fraction (not recorded which). The receptors stem from a male donor with ankylosing spondylitis. Each CDR3 is given with its conserved first and last residue. The D gene is left open where the match is weak. The size field is filled for only some rows; it gives once, few, many or a size class.

CDR3 DNA: TGTGCCAGCAGCTTAGAGGGCCCCTCCTACGAGCAGTACTTC
CDR3 protein: CASSLEGPSYEQYF
D gene: NA
J gene: TRBJ2-7
clone size: few
V gene: TRBV7-2

CDR3 DNA: TGTGCCAGCACCTTAACCAGGGCTGAGGGTTGGGGCTACACCTTC
CDR3 protein: CASTLTRAEGWGYTF
D gene: NA
J gene: TRBJ1-2
clone size: few
V gene: TRBV12-3/TRBV12-4

CDR3 DNA: TGTGCCAGCTCCCGGGACAAGTTGGAGACCCAGTACTTC
CDR3 protein: CASSRDKLETQYF
D gene: NA
J gene: TRBJ2-5
clone size: NA
V gene: TRBV18

CDR3 DNA: TGTGCCAGCAGTGCAGAGGGACAGACGAACACCGGGGAGCTGTTTTTT
CDR3 protein: CASSAEGQTNTGELFF
D gene: TRBD1
J gene: TRBJ2-2
clone size: NA
V gene: TRBV2

CDR3 DNA: TGCGCCAGCAGCTTGTCGCCTATGGGGGCCAACGTCCTGACTTTC
CDR3 protein: CASSLSPMGANVLTF
D gene: NA
J gene: TRBJ2-6
clone size: few
V gene: TRBV5-1

CDR3 DNA: TGTGCCAGCAGCCTCGTGGACACCAACTATGGCTACACCTTC
CDR3 protein: CASSLVDTNYGYTF
D gene: NA
J gene: TRBJ1-2
clone size: NA
V gene: TRBV7-8

CDR3 DNA: TGCAGTGCCCTACGGGGAGCGGGGGACCAAGAGACCCAGTACTTC
CDR3 protein: CSALRGAGDQETQYF
D gene: TRBD2
J gene: TRBJ2-5
clone size: NA
V gene: TRBV20-1

CDR3 DNA: TGCAGTGCTAGAGTAAACAGGGGGCATGGGAATGAGCAGTTCTTC
CDR3 protein: CSARVNRGHGNEQFF
D gene: TRBD1
J gene: TRBJ2-1
clone size: NA
V gene: TRBV20-1

CDR3 DNA: NA
CDR3 protein: CASRGSSSVDVFF
D gene: NA
J gene: TRBJ2-1
clone size: many
V gene: TRBV6-2/TRBV6-3

CDR3 DNA: TGTGCCAGCAGCCCCGGGGTGCCATCCTACGAGCAGTACTTC
CDR3 protein: CASSPGVPSYEQYF
D gene: NA
J gene: TRBJ2-7
clone size: NA
V gene: TRBV3-1

CDR3 DNA: TGTGCCAGCAGCTTAGCGCTCGGGAGCCCCTACAATGAGCAGTTCTTC
CDR3 protein: CASSLALGSPYNEQFF
D gene: NA
J gene: TRBJ2-1
clone size: NA
V gene: TRBV7-2

CDR3 DNA: TGTGCCAGCAACTTACAGGAGGGGGACACTGAAGCTTTCTTT
CDR3 protein: CASNLQEGDTEAFF
D gene: NA
J gene: TRBJ1-1
clone size: NA
V gene: TRBV12-3/TRBV12-4

CDR3 DNA: TGTGCCAGCAGCCTCCCTGGGACTAGCGGGATGAACGATGAGCAGTTCTTC
CDR3 protein: CASSLPGTSGMNDEQFF
D gene: TRBD2
J gene: TRBJ2-1
clone size: NA
V gene: TRBV9

CDR3 DNA: TGTGCCAGCAGCTGGAGGGCCAGGGGGTTCTCCTACGAGCAGTACTTC
CDR3 protein: CASSWRARGFSYEQYF
D gene: NA
J gene: TRBJ2-7
clone size: NA
V gene: TRBV11-2

CDR3 DNA: TGCAGTGCTAGGGGGCTGACCCGACTAGCGGGAGAGGTAGATACGCAGTATTTT
CDR3 protein: CSARGLTRLAGEVDTQYF
D gene: TRBD2
J gene: TRBJ2-3
clone size: few
V gene: TRBV20-1

CDR3 DNA: TGTGCCAGCAGTGAAGTTCACAGTTACGGCGCCGGGTCACCCCTCCACTTT
CDR3 protein: CASSEVHSYGAGSPLHF
D gene: NA
J gene: TRBJ1-6
clone size: many
V gene: TRBV2

CDR3 DNA: TGTGCCAGCAGCCAGCACGGACTAGCAGTCTACGAGCAGTACTTC
CDR3 protein: CASSQHGLAVYEQYF
D gene: TRBD2
J gene: TRBJ2-7
clone size: NA
V gene: TRBV3-1

CDR3 DNA: TGTGCCAGCAGTTACGGTCTGTCTCAGCCCCAGCATTTT
CDR3 protein: CASSYGLSQPQHF
D gene: NA
J gene: TRBJ1-5
clone size: NA
V gene: TRBV6-6

CDR3 DNA: TGTGCCAGCAGTTCGTCCAACTTAAGACAGTCTAACTATGGCTACACCTTC
CDR3 protein: CASSSSNLRQSNYGYTF
D gene: NA
J gene: TRBJ1-2
clone size: NA
V gene: TRBV27

CDR3 DNA: TGTGCCAGCTCGCCCATGGGGGGAGTCGAGACCCAGTACTTC
CDR3 protein: CASSPMGGVETQYF
D gene: NA
J gene: TRBJ2-5
clone size: NA
V gene: TRBV18

CDR3 DNA: TGTGCCATCAGTCCTGTCACTAGCGGGAGTCGCCACGAGCAGTACTTC
CDR3 protein: CAISPVTSGSRHEQYF
D gene: TRBD2
J gene: TRBJ2-7
clone size: few
V gene: TRBV10-3

CDR3 DNA: TGCAGTGCCCCTGGGACTAGCGGGACGGGGAATGAGCAGTTCTTC
CDR3 protein: CSAPGTSGTGNEQFF
D gene: TRBD2
J gene: TRBJ2-1
clone size: few
V gene: TRBV20-1

CDR3 DNA: TGTGCCACCAGTGAGGGGATGCGAGATACGCAGTATTTT
CDR3 protein: CATSEGMRDTQYF
D gene: NA
J gene: TRBJ2-3
clone size: NA
V gene: TRBV24-1

CDR3 DNA: TGCAGTGCCCCCGGGGGTTATGGCTACACCTTC
CDR3 protein: CSAPGGYGYTF
D gene: NA
J gene: TRBJ1-2
clone size: few
V gene: TRBV20-1

CDR3 DNA: TGTGCCAGCTCACCACGAGCGGTCGGGACAGATACGCAGTATTTT
CDR3 protein: CASSPRAVGTDTQYF
D gene: NA
J gene: TRBJ2-3
clone size: NA
V gene: TRBV18

CDR3 DNA: TGTGCCAGCAGTCTACAGGGAAAGAATTCACCCCTCCACTTT
CDR3 protein: CASSLQGKNSPLHF
D gene: NA
J gene: TRBJ1-6
clone size: many
V gene: TRBV28

CDR3 DNA: TGCGCCAGCAGCTTCCGACAGGGGTTCGATGAGCAGTTCTTC
CDR3 protein: CASSFRQGFDEQFF
D gene: TRBD1
J gene: TRBJ2-1
clone size: NA
V gene: TRBV5-1

CDR3 DNA: TGCAGTGCTCCACCGGAAAGGGGATCGGCAGATACGCAGTATTTT
CDR3 protein: CSAPPERGSADTQYF
D gene: NA
J gene: TRBJ2-3
clone size: NA
V gene: TRBV20-1

CDR3 DNA: TGTGCCAGCAGTTCGGGACTCAGGAAGGTGAGCAATCAGCCCCAGCATTTT
CDR3 protein: CASSSGLRKVSNQPQHF
D gene: NA
J gene: TRBJ1-5
clone size: few
V gene: TRBV6-5

CDR3 DNA: TGCAGTGCCCTTGCGGCAGCAGGGGGCACGAATGAGCAGTTCTTC
CDR3 protein: CSALAAAGGTNEQFF
D gene: TRBD1
J gene: TRBJ2-1
clone size: NA
V gene: TRBV20-1

CDR3 DNA: TGTGCCAGCAGCTTAGGGACAGGGAACAATCAGCCCCAGCATTTT
CDR3 protein: CASSLGTGNNQPQHF
D gene: TRBD1
J gene: TRBJ1-5
clone size: NA
V gene: TRBV7-8

CDR3 DNA: TGTGCCAGCAGCCAAGTCTCTTCTGGCTACGAGCAGTACTTC
CDR3 protein: CASSQVSSGYEQYF
D gene: NA
J gene: TRBJ2-7
clone size: few
V gene: TRBV14

CDR3 DNA: TGTGCCATCAGTGAGTCCGGGAGTCTTCAGTACTTC
CDR3 protein: CAISESGSLQYF
D gene: NA
J gene: TRBJ2-4
clone size: NA
V gene: TRBV10-3

CDR3 DNA: TGTGCCAGCAGCTTTGCGGGAGGACGAGACAATGAGCAGTTCTTC
CDR3 protein: CASSFAGGRDNEQFF
D gene: TRBD2
J gene: TRBJ2-1
clone size: few
V gene: TRBV7-8

CDR3 DNA: TGCGCCAGCAGCTTTTGGGGCGGAAACGCAGATACGCAGTATTTT
CDR3 protein: CASSFWGGNADTQYF
D gene: NA
J gene: TRBJ2-3
clone size: NA
V gene: TRBV5-1

CDR3 DNA: TGTGCCAGCAGTTGGACAGAAGACAATCAGCCCCAGCATTTT
CDR3 protein: CASSWTEDNQPQHF
D gene: NA
J gene: TRBJ1-5
clone size: few
V gene: TRBV6-2/TRBV6-3

CDR3 DNA: TGTGCCAGCAGCTGGGGAGACGCTGATTCACCCCTCCACTTT
CDR3 protein: CASSWGDADSPLHF
D gene: NA
J gene: TRBJ1-6
clone size: NA
V gene: TRBV5-6

CDR3 DNA: TGTGCCACCAGCAGAGATCGCAGGCGAAGCAATCAGCCCCAGCATTTT
CDR3 protein: CATSRDRRRSNQPQHF
D gene: NA
J gene: TRBJ1-5
clone size: NA
V gene: TRBV15

CDR3 DNA: TGTGCCACCAGCAGGAAGGGACGGGCGAACACCGGGGAGCTGTTTTTT
CDR3 protein: CATSRKGRANTGELFF
D gene: NA
J gene: TRBJ2-2
clone size: few
V gene: TRBV15

CDR3 DNA: TGTGCCAGCAGCCCCACGGGACAGCGACATTTTGATACGCAGTATTTT
CDR3 protein: CASSPTGQRHFDTQYF
D gene: TRBD1
J gene: TRBJ2-3
clone size: NA
V gene: TRBV28

CDR3 DNA: TGTGCCAGCTCCATCGGACATCCCCGTCTAAACACCATATATTTT
CDR3 protein: CASSIGHPRLNTIYF
D gene: NA
J gene: TRBJ1-3
clone size: NA
V gene: TRBV18

CDR3 DNA: TGCAGCGTTCGCCGGGGCCTTACAGATACGCAGTATTTT
CDR3 protein: CSVRRGLTDTQYF
D gene: NA
J gene: TRBJ2-3
clone size: NA
V gene: TRBV29-1

CDR3 DNA: TGTGCCAGCAGCTTAAGTGTAGCCATGAACACTGAAGCTTTCTTT
CDR3 protein: CASSLSVAMNTEAFF
D gene: NA
J gene: TRBJ1-1
clone size: few
V gene: TRBV7-9

CDR3 DNA: TGTGCCAGTAGTATAGTGGCTACCGACAATGAGCAGTTCTTC
CDR3 protein: CASSIVATDNEQFF
D gene: NA
J gene: TRBJ2-1
clone size: NA
V gene: TRBV19

CDR3 DNA: TGTGCCAGCAGCCGCAACCCGGGACAATCCACCGGGGAGCTGTTTTTT
CDR3 protein: CASSRNPGQSTGELFF
D gene: NA
J gene: TRBJ2-2
clone size: NA
V gene: TRBV3-1

CDR3 DNA: TGTGCCAGCAGCCCCAGTTGGGGGTACGGCAATCAGCCCCAGCATTTT
CDR3 protein: CASSPSWGYGNQPQHF
D gene: NA
J gene: TRBJ1-5
clone size: NA
V gene: TRBV7-8

CDR3 DNA: TGCGCCAGCAGCTTGAGTAGCGGGCGCACCGGGGAGCTGTTTTTT
CDR3 protein: CASSLSSGRTGELFF
D gene: TRBD2
J gene: TRBJ2-2
clone size: few
V gene: TRBV5-1

CDR3 DNA: TGTGCCTCCGGGATCGTGGGGATTATTCAGTACTTC
CDR3 protein: CASGIVGIIQYF
D gene: NA
J gene: TRBJ2-4
clone size: NA
V gene: TRBV12-3/TRBV12-4

CDR3 DNA: TGTGCCAGCAGCTTTAGACAGAACCCTAACACCGGGGAGCTGTTTTTT
CDR3 protein: CASSFRQNPNTGELFF
D gene: NA
J gene: TRBJ2-2
clone size: few
V gene: TRBV7-6

CDR3 DNA: TGTGCCAGCAGCATCGACAGGGCGAACACTGAAGCTTTCTTT
CDR3 protein: CASSIDRANTEAFF
D gene: TRBD1
J gene: TRBJ1-1
clone size: few
V gene: TRBV7-8

CDR3 DNA: TGCGCCAGCAGCAATCCGGGACAGGGGCAGGACTATGGCTACACCTTC
CDR3 protein: CASSNPGQGQDYGYTF
D gene: TRBD1
J gene: TRBJ1-2
clone size: few
V gene: TRBV5-1

CDR3 DNA: TGTGCCAGCAGCTTAGCCGGTCCGCACGGCGAGCAGTACTTC
CDR3 protein: CASSLAGPHGEQYF
D gene: NA
J gene: TRBJ2-7
clone size: few
V gene: TRBV7-2

CDR3 DNA: TGCGCCAGCAGTGACACCCTTGGGGATGAGCAGTTCTTC
CDR3 protein: CASSDTLGDEQFF
D gene: NA
J gene: TRBJ2-1
clone size: many
V gene: TRBV5-1

CDR3 DNA: TGTGCCACCAGTGATTTCAGCAGGGGATACACCGGGGAGCTGTTTTTT
CDR3 protein: CATSDFSRGYTGELFF
D gene: NA
J gene: TRBJ2-2
clone size: few
V gene: TRBV24-1

CDR3 DNA: TGTGCCAGCTCACCAGGGCTGGGCACCGGGAGCGAGCAGTACTTC
CDR3 protein: CASSPGLGTGSEQYF
D gene: NA
J gene: TRBJ2-7
clone size: few
V gene: TRBV18

CDR3 DNA: TGCAGTGCTAGAGAGAGGACTAGCGGGAACTACAATGAGCAGTTCTTC
CDR3 protein: CSARERTSGNYNEQFF
D gene: TRBD2
J gene: TRBJ2-1
clone size: few
V gene: TRBV20-1

CDR3 DNA: TGTGCCACCAGTGATTCGAGACAGGGAAGCTATGGCTACACCTTC
CDR3 protein: CATSDSRQGSYGYTF
D gene: TRBD1
J gene: TRBJ1-2
clone size: NA
V gene: TRBV24-1